This is a list of T cell receptor beta chains from one sample in a study of identical twins. TCRdb recomputed calls from the 5' RACE reads with MiXCR, one row per CDR3 protein. The sample has over 500,000 distinct CDR3 sequences, less than 25% seen once. This same sample was also taken into another study, of T cells expressing NK-cell markers.

Specimen: CD4+ T cells sorted from blood. The origin of the receptors is a woman between 18 and 29 years old in good health. Both conserved end residues are trimmed from each CDR3. Fields, in order: J gene, clone size, V gene, CDR3 protein. Clone size is stated in some rows and not others, as once, few, many or a class when expanded.

j_gene: TRBJ2-2
abundance: few
v_gene: TRBV5-1
CDR3aa: ASSLADLVHGELF

j_gene: TRBJ1-2
abundance: .
v_gene: TRBV13
CDR3aa: ASSSPDRNYGYT

j_gene: TRBJ2-1
abundance: .
v_gene: TRBV20-1
CDR3aa: SAILGGEQF

j_gene: TRBJ2-3
abundance: .
v_gene: TRBV10-2
CDR3aa: ASCRTSGPDTQY

j_gene: TRBJ2-2
abundance: many
v_gene: TRBV12-3/TRBV12-4
CDR3aa: ASSYGGRELF

j_gene: TRBJ1-2
abundance: .
v_gene: TRBV30
CDR3aa: ALSRGQNYGYT

j_gene: TRBJ2-3
abundance: .
v_gene: TRBV6-5
CDR3aa: ASSYSGRRTDTQY

j_gene: TRBJ2-5
abundance: .
v_gene: TRBV5-1
CDR3aa: ASSSALAGGGHQETQY

j_gene: TRBJ2-1
abundance: .
v_gene: TRBV29-1
CDR3aa: SVSWLAGGEQF

j_gene: TRBJ1-5
abundance: few
v_gene: TRBV30
CDR3aa: AWSIGAARNQPQH

j_gene: TRBJ2-1
abundance: many
v_gene: TRBV20-1
CDR3aa: SASGSHNEQF

j_gene: TRBJ2-7
abundance: .
v_gene: TRBV27
CDR3aa: ASSWGTPVYHEQY

j_gene: TRBJ2-5
abundance: .
v_gene: TRBV10-1
CDR3aa: ASSLDGNQETQY

j_gene: TRBJ2-7
abundance: .
v_gene: TRBV10-3
CDR3aa: AITEGRGSYEQY

j_gene: TRBJ2-3
abundance: few
v_gene: TRBV10-3
CDR3aa: AISPKGQGLVDTQY

j_gene: TRBJ2-7
abundance: few
v_gene: TRBV6-5
CDR3aa: ASSYSQGSYEQY

j_gene: TRBJ1-1
abundance: few
v_gene: TRBV12-3/TRBV12-4
CDR3aa: ASSLTQGLNTEAF

j_gene: TRBJ2-1
abundance: .
v_gene: TRBV12-3/TRBV12-4
CDR3aa: ASSSGQGIYNEQF

j_gene: TRBJ1-6
abundance: .
v_gene: TRBV4-3
CDR3aa: ASSPHGAGNSPLH

j_gene: TRBJ2-6
abundance: .
v_gene: TRBV5-6
CDR3aa: ASSFDSTGANVLT

j_gene: TRBJ1-1
abundance: few
v_gene: TRBV3-1
CDR3aa: ASSPLSLNTEAF

j_gene: TRBJ2-7
abundance: .
v_gene: TRBV7-9
CDR3aa: ASSLWVGTGYEQY

j_gene: TRBJ2-1
abundance: few
v_gene: TRBV12-3/TRBV12-4
CDR3aa: ASSPLRAGLNEQF

j_gene: TRBJ2-1
abundance: many
v_gene: TRBV5-1
CDR3aa: ASTLSGRALDEQF

j_gene: TRBJ2-7
abundance: .
v_gene: TRBV27
CDR3aa: ASSLFAYGARSYEQY

j_gene: TRBJ2-7
abundance: once
v_gene: TRBV30
CDR3aa: AWNWKAEQY

j_gene: TRBJ2-5
abundance: .
v_gene: TRBV20-1
CDR3aa: SAESSGGQETQY

j_gene: TRBJ2-7
abundance: .
v_gene: TRBV10-3
CDR3aa: AAQLAGGYEQY

j_gene: TRBJ2-1
abundance: .
v_gene: TRBV7-2
CDR3aa: ASSLVFGGRANEQF

j_gene: TRBJ1-6
abundance: .
v_gene: TRBV20-1
CDR3aa: SANVASGNSPLH

j_gene: TRBJ1-6
abundance: .
v_gene: TRBV4-3
CDR3aa: ASSQPTGRGSPLH

j_gene: TRBJ2-1
abundance: .
v_gene: TRBV30
CDR3aa: ALRQGYNEQF

j_gene: TRBJ2-4
abundance: .
v_gene: TRBV29-1
CDR3aa: SVSPGGAKNIQY

j_gene: TRBJ1-2
abundance: few
v_gene: TRBV6-1
CDR3aa: ASRKTGRGLGYT

j_gene: TRBJ1-1
abundance: .
v_gene: TRBV20-1
CDR3aa: RQGGSAF

j_gene: TRBJ2-3
abundance: .
v_gene: TRBV7-6
CDR3aa: ASSLSPGTGTDTQY

j_gene: TRBJ1-1
abundance: few
v_gene: TRBV14
CDR3aa: ASSQYRQNTEAF

j_gene: TRBJ2-1
abundance: .
v_gene: TRBV25-1
CDR3aa: ASSGGGQGAYNEQF